This T cell receptor (beta chain) is from a study of Tregs in tolerant kidney transplant recipients. Study-level information: Related graft donors supplied nonmyeloablative bone marrow transplants, and mixed chimerism was transient.

Here immunoSEQ multiplex PCR was the method, and the copy in TCRdb shows in-frame clones only, minus some. The data show 100,000 to 120,000 clones, with 90% seen just once and around 0.35% held by the top ten. Study-level points and caveats: Antigen-driven expansion was suggested because donor-specific Tregs expanded more than all Tregs in tolerant patients.

A word on this clone: Its matching antigen is unknown.

This CDR3 contains 12 residues. Germline CDR1 is SGHNT and CDR2 is YENEEA. V lost 5 bases and J lost 6, with 11 bases in between. Unstimulated regulatory T cells (CD4+CD25+CD127-), CD4+CD25- non-regulatory cells, CD4 and CD8 cells were FACS-sorted from thawed PBMCs. The TCR sequence derives from a human donor who received a combined kidney and bone marrow transplant. The V and J genes are TRBV11-3 and TRBJ2-7, with TRBD2 as a possible D gene (6 bases). Source: CD4+ T cells from blood, taken before the transplant. CDR3 sequence (DNA): TGTGCCAGCAGCCTCCCGGAGGGCGAGCAGTACTTC. Its protein product is CASSLPEGEQYF.